The 10 T cell receptor beta chains below come from one sample, sequenced in a study of identical twins. TCRdb reprocessed the 5' RACE reads via MiXCR and lists one record per CDR3 protein. The table lists approximately 500,000 distinct CDR3 sequences, 13% to 15% of them singletons. These data were also filed under a second study, of yellow fever vaccine responses in identical twins.

Sequenced: CD4+ T cells sorted from blood. These receptors all stem from a woman under 30 in good health.

This clonotype was counted a few times. This sequence joins TRBV12-3 or TRBV12-4 and TRBJ2-1; 13 bases match TRBD2. This CDR3 is built from 16 residues. The V gene end was trimmed by 5 bases and the J gene end by 3 bases; junction bases not matched to a gene: 4. CDR3 nucleotide sequence: TGTGCCAGCAGTCGGACTAGCGGGAGTGACTACAATGAGCAGTTCTTC. The encoded protein is CASSRTSGSDYNEQFF.

The table lists this clonotype with a few counts. V is TRBV7-2 and J is TRBJ2-7; D remains unclear. V lost 3 bases, J lost 5 bases, and 14 bases lay in between. This CDR3 spans 14 amino acids. Germline lookup yields CDR1 SGHTA and CDR2 FQGNSA. Here the CDR3 DNA reads TGTGCCAGCAGCTTGGGCGGTGGTGTGAACGAGCAGTACTTC. This translates into CASSLGGGVNEQYF. The full variable domain, in which reference TRBV7-2 and TRBJ2-7 provide the parts outside the CDR3, is GAGVSQSPSNKVTEKGKDVELRCDPISGHTALYWYRQSLGQGLEFLIYFQGNSAPDKSGLPSDRFSAERTGGSVSTLTIQRTQQEDSAVYLCASSLGGGVNEQYFGPGTRLTVT.

The rearrangement links TRBV12-3 or TRBV12-4 to TRBJ2-5; 10 bases fit TRBD2. The CDR3 sequence is 14 residues long. V was clipped by 6 bases and J by 5 bases; unmatched bases: 6. For the CDR3, the DNA is TGTGCCAGCAGCCGAGCTAGCGGGAGCGAGACCCAGTACTTC. It specifies CASSRASGSETQYF.

This clonotype was seen ten or more times. This chain uses TRBV6-5 with TRBJ1-1, with D hard to call. Germline CDR1 and CDR2: MNHEY and SVGAGI. This CDR3 is 11 amino acids long. V was clipped by 7 bases and J by 2 bases, with 5 bases between them. The DNA for the CDR3 is TGTGCCAGCACCGGAAACACTGAAGCTTTCTTT. Translation: CASTGNTEAFF.

This clonotype has just a few counts. The rearrangement links TRBV7-8 to TRBJ2-7; no definite D call. Trimming cost V 1 base and J 2 bases, with 12 bases left between them. Germline V gene lookup returns CDR1 SGHVS and CDR2 FQNEAQ. CDR3 length equals 15 residues. The CDR3 sequence is CASSLGFGGTYEQYV. In DNA, the CDR3 is TGTGCCAGCAGCTTAGGTTTCGGCGGCACCTACGAGCAGTACGTC.

This clonotype has more than one count but fewer than ten. The CDR3 DNA reads as TGTGCCAGCAGCTTAACGACCGGAAACAATGAGCAGTTCTTC. It specifies CASSLTTGNNEQFF. The genes are TRBV7-9 and TRBJ2-1; no reliable D call. V was pared by 2 bases and J by 5 bases, with 10 bases between. The CDR3 is 14 residues long. Germline V gives CDR1 SEHNR, CDR2 FQNEAQ (reference sequence).

The chain recombines TRBV10-3 with TRBJ2-3; D is ambiguous. Germline loops: CDR1 ENHRY, CDR2 SYGVKD. V was pared by 3 bases and J by 5 bases, with 3 bases between. This CDR3 has 11 residues. The CDR3 loop is CAISDLDTQYF. In DNA form, the CDR3 reads TGTGCCATCAGTGATTTAGATACGCAGTATTTT.

The genes are TRBV24-1 and TRBJ2-1; possible D gene TRBD2, 5 bases. This CDR3 contains 15 residues. Germline V gene data show CDR1 as KGHDR and CDR2 as SFDVKD. V dropped 6 bases and J dropped 0 bases, with 11 bases sitting between them. DNA of the CDR3: TGTGCCACCAGTTATCGGGGTTCCTCCTACAATGAGCAGTTCTTC. Translating it yields CATSYRGSSYNEQFF.

This clonotype turned up a few times. This chain connects TRBV10-3 to TRBJ2-7; D is undetermined. The germline V gene has CDR1 ENHRY and CDR2 SYGVKD. CDR3 size: 14 residues. V lost 0 bases and J 3 bases, leaving 9 bases between the germline ends. CDR3 protein: CAISESGGDYEQYF. As DNA, the CDR3 is TGTGCCATCAGTGAGTCCGGCGGAGACTACGAGCAGTACTTC.

This clonotype came up many times. The V and J genes are TRBV11-2 and TRBJ2-2; 10 bases line up with TRBD1. This CDR3 is 15 amino acids long. J gave up 8 bases and V 5 bases, and 8 bases lay outside the gene matches. Germline CDR1 is SGHAT and CDR2 is FQNNGV. The CDR3 DNA is TGTGCCAGCAGCGATGGGACAGGGGTGCGAGGGGAGCTGTTTTTT. Protein: CASSDGTGVRGELFF.